Presented here are 4 T cell receptor beta chains from one specimen sequenced in a study of human T cells and chemical hapten exposure. The time point here: pre-sensitization, week 0. Treatment given: therapeutic diphenylcyclopropenone sensitization with weekly scalp DPC. TCRdb re-derived calls from the RACE reads in MiXCR, one entry per CDR3 protein. The sample has about 120,000 distinct CDR3 sequences; roughly 12% are singletons. Sequenced material: whole blood, taken in connection with sensitization to the hapten diphenylcyclopropenone (DPC). Receptor source: a woman aged 18-29 years with alopecia areata. Some clones in this sample may be carry-over from other donors' samples.

This clonotype was detected many times. The rearrangement joins TRBV20-1 to TRBJ1-3, with D perhaps TRBD1 (6 bases). Germline V lookup: CDR1 DFQATT, CDR2 SNEGSKA (reference sequence). V was cut by 4 bases and J by 0 bases, with 19 bases left in between. CDR3 length: 17 amino acids. The CDR3 DNA follows: TGCAGTGCTAAACCGATAGCGGGACAAGTCTCTGGAAACACCATATATTTT. Protein: CSAKPIAGQVSGNTIYF.

The chain is built from TRBV12-3 or TRBV12-4 and TRBJ2-3; no clear D gene. Trimming took off 6 bases at V and 9 bases at J, with 16 bases between the two ends. CDR3 length: 13 amino acids. The CDR3 protein is CASSPLSAGTQYF. The CDR3 coding sequence is TGTGCCAGCAGCCCCCTTTCCGCCGGAACGCAGTATTTT.

The CDR3 loop is CASSIVQGDEQFF. Here the CDR3 DNA reads TGTGCCAGCAGCATAGTCCAGGGGGATGAGCAGTTCTTC. The chain combines TRBV9 with TRBJ2-1; 7 nucleotides agree with TRBD1. The length of the CDR3 is 13 residues. The germline CDR1 and CDR2 sequences are SGDLS and YYNGEE. The junction had 6 bases not matched to a gene; V was cut back by 4 bases and J by 8 bases.

The table lists this clonotype with a few counts. V usage is TRBV27 and J usage is TRBJ2-7; D might be TRBD1 or TRBD2, each matching 5 bases. Germline CDR1 MNHEY, CDR2 SMNVEV (reference sequence). Trimming removed 2 bases from V and 1 base from J, with 15 bases in between. The CDR3 covers 16 residues. The CDR3 region is CASSLIAGTGSYEQYF. Written as DNA, the CDR3 is TGTGCCAGCAGTTTAATAGCCGGGACGGGATCCTACGAGCAGTACTTC.